The sequence of this T cell receptor beta chain was determined in a study of Ad26.COV2.S vaccination and SARS-CoV-2 variants (dated by TCRdb to the early 2020s). General notes on the study: Donors in the vaccine arm were drawn from COV1001, a multicentre, randomized, double-blind, placebo-controlled phase I-IIa trial testing Ad26.COV2.S in healthy adults. Participants in the trial were split at random into five groups of five each, receiving low-dose or high-dose Ad26.COV2.S once or twice, or else placebo on both occasions. Ad26.COV2.S was administered intramuscularly at 5 x 10^10 or 1 x 10^11 viral particles, either as a single shot or as two shots given 56 days apart. The specificity and breadth of SARS-CoV-2-reactive T cell receptors after Ad26.COV2.S vaccination were assessed by TCRbeta repertoire sequencing. Investigators did not know the trial group allocation while performing experiments and assessing outcomes. The TCR-sequenced set comprised around 30 samples: approximately 19 Ad26.COV2.S vaccine recipients, 5 placebo recipients and 8 SARS-CoV-2 convalescent individuals.

CDR1 and CDR2 (LGHNA, YNFKEQ) derive from the germline V gene. V gives up 1 base and J gives up 5 bases, and the segment between their germline ends measures 9 bases. The CDR3 sequence holds 14 residues, the cysteine and phenylalanine included. CDR3 DNA only is kept here, 42 bases in frame from base 1. What the treatment or condition label conveys for this sample: about 20 received Ad26.COV2.S at low or high dose, single or two shots; a few received placebo; per-sample allocation not given. Repertoires of vaccine and placebo recipients were sequenced from samples collected on day 63 after the first injection. Cohort 1b enrolled around 23 adults aged 18-55 years at a single site in Boston, USA, between 29 July and 7 August 2020. Ad26.COV2.S was a replication-incompetent adenovirus type 26 vector expressing a prefusion-stabilized SARS-CoV-2 spike protein from the original Wuhan strain. On the study overall, not on this receptor specifically: After vaccination, spike-specific CD8+ and CD4+ T cell responses were reported to show substantial breadth. Higher spike-specific TCR breadth was observed in Ad26.COV2.S recipients than in placebo recipients (P = 0.0014). The study was not powered for comparison of responses between vaccine doses or regimens. The authors noted that total T cell responses may have been underestimated by the TCR breadth and depth analyses. Comparable non-spike TCR breadth was observed between vaccine and placebo recipients, consistent with only spike being contained in the vaccine.

On this clone: It lacks a known antigen. No base quality values were provided; no much bigger clone lies one nucleotide off.

TCRbeta CDR3 regions were sequenced with the immunoSEQ Assay. After extraction, genomic DNA underwent amplification by bias-controlled multiplex PCR, followed by high-throughput sequencing. In the authors' own workflow: To quantify the absolute abundance of every unique TCRbeta CDR3 region, sequences were collapsed and filtered. T cell fraction was estimated by normalization of TCRbeta template counts to usable DNA, with usable DNA being measured through amplification of reference genes present in all nucleated cells. Repertoire TCRs were annotated as SARS-CoV-2-specific when V gene, CDR3 amino acid sequence and J gene were exactly matched to a known reactive TCR set. The reference SARS-CoV-2 TCR set was derived from MIRA and filtered for enrichment in COVID-19-positive ImmuneCODE repertoires, a step that removed public or cross-reactive TCRs. Using the MIRA antigens, annotated TCRs were further analysed by specific ORF or by position within an ORF. Breadth was defined as the number of annotated unique rearrangements divided by the total number of unique productive rearrangements, and depth was defined as the summed frequency of the annotated unique rearrangements. Two-sided Wilcoxon rank-sum tests were used to compare TCR breadth between groups. TCRdb provides this immuneACCESS table in a form limited to in-frame rearrangements. Some clones are lacking; in checked studies, under half of them reflect an unresolved V gene, and why the rest are absent is not known. The V and J calls and clone size come from that table; D and trimming were worked out from the DNA. The table for this sample lists about 350,000 clones; around 89% of them were counted only once. Together, the top ten hold 5% of the sample.

Sample: peripheral blood, taken in a trial of Ad26.COV2.S vaccine versus placebo. Recombination connected TRBV4-2 to TRBJ1-5; the D segment cannot be called with confidence. This receptor was taken from a person between 18 and 59 years old who received the Ad26.COV2.S COVID-19 vaccine or a placebo. The CDR3 amino acid sequence is: CASSQVTDDQPQHF. The DNA sequence is as follows: TGTGCCAGCAGCCAAGTCACAGACGATCAGCCCCAGCATTTT.